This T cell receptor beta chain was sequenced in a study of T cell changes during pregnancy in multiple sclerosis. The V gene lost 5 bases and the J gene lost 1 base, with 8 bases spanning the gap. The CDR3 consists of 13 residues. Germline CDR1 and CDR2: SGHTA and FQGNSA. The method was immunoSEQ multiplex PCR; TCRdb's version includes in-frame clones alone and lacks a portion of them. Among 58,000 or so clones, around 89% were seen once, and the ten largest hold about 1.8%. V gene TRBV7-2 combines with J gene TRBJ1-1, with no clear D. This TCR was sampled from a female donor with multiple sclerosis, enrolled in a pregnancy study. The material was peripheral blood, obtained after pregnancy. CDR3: CASSRNRNTEAFF. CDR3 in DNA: TGTGCCAGCAGCAGAAACAGGAACACTGAAGCTTTCTTT.